The T cell receptor beta chain under discussion was sequenced for a study of cytomegalovirus exposure and HLA in healthy donors. General study results and limits: The majority of TCR sequences were rare, yet some public TCRs appeared in many donors. The authors judged a highly shared variant cluster likely a sequencing artifact. Accurate prediction of most subjects' HLA-A and HLA-B alleles from TCR beta sequences was reported.

For this clone: Its target is unknown.

CDR1 LNHDA and CDR2 SQIVND come from the germline V gene (reference sequence). The CDR3 covers 13 residues. Trimming took off 7 bases at V and 3 bases at J, with 13 bases between the two ends. Vbeta (60) and Jbeta (13) primers were used in the PCR. The assay was immunoSEQ multiplex PCR, and TCRdb's table has in-frame clones only and misses some. In the table there are about 130,000 clones, roughly 80% of which are singletons. Though probably carrying unrecorded immune exposures, donors were nominally healthy at sampling. The chain links TRBV19 to TRBJ2-7, with D perhaps TRBD1 (6 bases). The sequencing input was PBMCs. The clonotype was recovered from a man aged 35-49 years in good health and CMV-seronegative. CDR3: CASNSGQGYEQYF. CDR3 nucleotide sequence: TGTGCCAGTAACTCGGGACAAGGCTACGAGCAGTACTTC. Looking up the rest from reference TRBV19 and TRBJ2-7 gives the full variable domain: DGGITQSPKYLFRKEGQNVTLSCEQNLNHDAMYWYRQDPGQGLRLIYYSQIVNDFQKGDIAEGYSVSREKKESFPLTVTSAQKNPTAFYLCASNSGQGYEQYFGPGTRLTVT.